This TCR beta chain was recorded in a study of CD8 T cells in Susac syndrome. Findings and caveats of the study: An acknowledgment was made by the study that its TCR sequencing and HLA analysis involved relatively few individuals.

V dropped 1 base and J dropped 3 bases, with 7 bases sitting between them. The CDR3 consists of 14 residues. The germline V gene encodes CDR1 LNHDA and CDR2 SQIVND (reference sequence). With random hexamers, 0.5 to 1 ug RNA was reverse transcribed. A single record per CDR3 protein comes from TCRdb applying MiXCR to the immunoSEQ multiplex PCR reads. Of under 200,000 distinct CDR3 sequences in the sample, roughly 94% were seen once. Note on this clonotype: Its antigen is currently unknown.

The origin of this receptor is a human donor in good health. The sample was CD4+ T cells from PBMCs. The V and J genes are TRBV19 and TRBJ1-5; D unclear. The DNA for the CDR3 is TGTGCCAGTAGTATAGCAGGCCACAATCAGCCCCAGCATTTT. This gives the protein CASSIAGHNQPQHF.